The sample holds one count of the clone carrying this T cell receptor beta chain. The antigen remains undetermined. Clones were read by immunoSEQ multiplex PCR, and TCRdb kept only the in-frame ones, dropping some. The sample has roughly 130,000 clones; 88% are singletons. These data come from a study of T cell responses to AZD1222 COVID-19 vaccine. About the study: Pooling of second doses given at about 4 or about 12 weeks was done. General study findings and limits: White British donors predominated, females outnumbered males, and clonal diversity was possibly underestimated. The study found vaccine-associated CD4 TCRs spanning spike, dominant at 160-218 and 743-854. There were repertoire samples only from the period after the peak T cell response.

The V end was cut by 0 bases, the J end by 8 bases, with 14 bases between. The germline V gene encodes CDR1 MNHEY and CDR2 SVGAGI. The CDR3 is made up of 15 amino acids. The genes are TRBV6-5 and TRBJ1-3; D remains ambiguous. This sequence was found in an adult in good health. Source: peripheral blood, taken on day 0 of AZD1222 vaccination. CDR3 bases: TGTGCCAGCAGTTACTCGAACCGGGTCGGAGACACCATATATTTT. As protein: CASSYSNRVGDTIYF.